This TCR beta chain was documented in a study of technical replicates of blood from a handful of donors. V lost 3 bases, J lost 8 bases, and 4 bases stayed unmatched. CDR1 KGHSH and CDR2 LQKENI come from the germline V gene. This CDR3 region has 14 residues. TCRdb's copy holds only in-frame clones and misses some; the assay was immunoSEQ multiplex PCR. The sample records approximately 64,000 clones, roughly 86% being singletons. The source material was PBMCs. This TCR came from a human donor in good health. Some clones in this sample may be carry-over from other donors' samples. The chain links TRBV18 to TRBJ2-1; 10 bases are a match to TRBD2. As DNA, the CDR3 is TGTGCCAGCTCACCGTCTAGCGGGAGATATGAGCAGTTCTTC. Translation gives CASSPSSGRYEQFF.